Presented here are 30 T cell receptor beta chains from one specimen sequenced in a study of blood T cell repertoires in COVID-19. Method: immunoSEQ multiplex PCR; TCRdb's copy keeps in-frame clones and lacks some. The table includes some 170,000 clones, approximately 89% detected once. The sample comprised peripheral blood. The receptors here all came from a woman aged 60 to 75 with acute or convalescent COVID-19.

The rearrangement uses TRBV4-1 and TRBJ1-2; D is unclear. This CDR3 is built from 13 residues. V lost 0 bases to trimming and J lost 7 bases, with 9 bases between them. The germline V gene encodes CDR1 MGHRA and CDR2 YSYEKL. The CDR3 coding sequence is TGCGCCAGCAGCCAAGACGGCGGAGTTGGCTACACCTTC. Encoded protein: CASSQDGGVGYTF.

The rearrangement uses TRBV2 and TRBJ2-5; TRBD1 matches 7 bases. Trimming took 6 bases from V and 7 from J; bases not matched to a gene: 5. Germline CDR1 is SNHLY and CDR2 is FYNNEI. This CDR3 region has 12 residues. The CDR3 loop is CASSEGAVTQYF. For the CDR3, the DNA is TGTGCCAGCAGCGAGGGGGCAGTGACCCAGTACTTC.

The gene calls are TRBV5-1 and TRBJ2-1, with TRBD2 identical over 8 bases. Germline V gene lookup returns CDR1 SGHRS and CDR2 YFSETQ. J was trimmed by 10 bases and V by 2 bases; bases with no gene match: 11. The CDR3 has 15 residues. CDR3 in amino acids: CASSFGRAGPQEQFF. CDR3 DNA sequence: TGCGCCAGCAGCTTCGGGAGGGCCGGACCCCAGGAGCAGTTCTTC.

V and J are TRBV10-3 and TRBJ1-3, with D tentatively TRBD1 (5 bases). There are 12 residues in the CDR3. Per germline, CDR1 ENHRY and CDR2 SYGVKD. V was pared by 10 bases and J by 0 bases, with 7 bases between. The chain's CDR3 is CATGSSGNTIYF. CDR3 DNA: TGTGCCACAGGGTCCTCTGGAAACACCATATATTTT.

V and J are TRBV6-5 and TRBJ1-2; TRBD1 agrees at 11 bases. Germline CDR1 and CDR2: MNHEY and SVGAGI. Trimming cost V 4 bases and J 6 bases; bases outside gene matches: 10. This CDR3 spans 16 amino acids. The CDR3 region has the DNA TGTGCCAGCAGTTCCCCGCCGGGGACAGGGGGGAATGGCTACACCTTC. Translation: CASSSPPGTGGNGYTF.

This chain joins TRBV6-5 and TRBJ1-1; 7 bases match TRBD1. This CDR3 comprises 12 residues. Germline CDR1 MNHEY, CDR2 SVGAGI. The trim removed 4 bases at V and 7 bases at J, leaving 3 bases unmatched. The CDR3 region has the DNA TGTGCCAGCAGTTTACAGGGGAATGAAGCTTTCTTT. It is translated as CASSLQGNEAFF.

The CDR3 here is CASGASSVTYNEQFF. The DNA of the CDR3 is TGTGCCAGCGGCGCGTCTAGTGTGACTTACAATGAGCAGTTCTTC. This chain uses TRBV6-5 with TRBJ2-1, with D uncertain. Trimming took 8 bases from V and 4 from J, leaving 18 bases between them. This CDR3 region has 15 residues. Germline V gene data show CDR1 as MNHEY and CDR2 as SVGAGI.

This chain links TRBV7-6 with TRBJ2-5; tentatively, D is TRBD2 (6 bases). This CDR3 has 15 residues. Germline CDR1 SGHVS, CDR2 FNYEAQ. Trimming took off 0 bases at V and 2 bases at J, with 10 bases between the two ends. The CDR3 sequence: CASSLALGTQETQYF. CDR3 DNA: TGTGCCAGCAGCTTAGCGCTTGGGACTCAAGAGACCCAGTACTTC.

About this clone itself: Different DNA sequences within this sample yield the same CDR3. CDR3 sequence: CASSSTGTSGYEQYF. The CDR3 DNA reads as TGTGCCAGCAGCTCGACCGGGACTAGCGGCTACGAGCAGTACTTC. The chain couples TRBV5-4 to TRBJ2-7; the match to TRBD2 covers 11 bases. Germline V lookup: CDR1 SGHNT, CDR2 YYREEE (reference sequence). This CDR3 comprises 15 residues. With 3 bases clipped from V and 3 bases from J, the junction kept 5 bases outside the gene matches.

This clone was counted only a few times. V and J are TRBV28 and TRBJ2-1; 11 bases are shared with TRBD2. CDR1 MDHEN and CDR2 SYDVKM come from the germline V gene. V shed 4 bases and J 1 base; nucleotides not matched to a gene: 12. The CDR3 sequence is 19 residues long. CDR3 sequence reads: CASSSPGLAAVGSYNEQFF. In nucleotides, the CDR3 is TGTGCCAGCAGTTCACCGGGACTAGCGGCCGTAGGATCCTACAATGAGCAGTTCTTC.

In its sample, this clone was seen a few times. The chain employs TRBV10-1 and TRBJ2-2; a possible D gene is TRBD2 (5 bases). Trimming stripped 9 bases from V and 5 bases from J, with 19 bases between. CDR1 and CDR2 (germline): WNHNN, SYGVQD (reference sequence). The length of the CDR3 is 15 residues. This CDR3 reads CASSYHPGGTGELFF. In nucleotides, the CDR3 is TGCGCCAGTTCCTATCACCCGGGCGGGACCGGGGAGCTGTTTTTT.

CDR3 loop: CASTGQGRKNIQYF. DNA for the CDR3: TGTGCCAGCACCGGACAAGGACGAAAAAACATTCAGTACTTC. The J gene is TRBJ2-4, the V gene TRBV21-1; the table's D call, TRBD1, was not checked against the DNA. TRBV21-1 is a recognized pseudogene. This CDR3 has 14 amino acids.

The V call is TRBV28, the J call TRBJ1-1; D possibly corresponds to TRBD1 (6 bases). The CDR3 has 14 amino acids. Germline CDR1 MDHEN, CDR2 SYDVKM. Trimming shortened V by 6 bases and J by 6 bases, and 17 bases separated the two germline ends. The CDR3 DNA is TGTGCCAGCAGCCTACATACAGGGATACCTGAAGCTTTCTTT. Translated: CASSLHTGIPEAFF.

Regarding this clone: The junction does not match germline at one end; this may be a read error. This rearrangement joins TRBV2 to TRBJ2-5, with 13 positions matching TRBD2. The CDR3 sequence is 18 residues long. The germline CDR1 and CDR2 sequences are SNHLY and FYNNEI. CDR3 sequence (DNA): TGTGCCAGCAGTGAAGGGGTACTAGCGGGAGGGGACCACGAGACCCAGTACTTC. Its translation: CASSEGVLAGGDHETQYF. Full variable domain (outside the CDR3, taken from reference TRBV2 and TRBJ2-5): EPEVTQTPSHQVTQMGQEVILRCVPISNHLYFYWYRQILGQKVEFLVSFYNNEISEKSEIFDDQFSVERPDGSNFTLKIRSTKLEDSAMYFCASSEGVLAGGDHETQYFGPGTRLLVL.

In nucleotides, the CDR3 is TGTGCCAGCAGTGCGGGCGGGGTGGAGCAGTACGTC. It encodes CASSAGGVEQYV. The chain employs TRBV2 and TRBJ2-7; tentative D call: TRBD2 (6 bases). In germline, CDR1 is SNHLY, CDR2 FYNNEI. The length of the CDR3 is 12 residues. Between the trimmed V and J ends, which lost 4 bases and 7 bases, there was a span of 11 bases.

This chain joins TRBV19 and TRBJ2-7; 10 nucleotides align to TRBD1. The CDR3 consists of 15 residues. V lost 5 bases and J lost 3; bases outside the gene matches: 7. CDR1 is LNHDA, CDR2 SQIVND, per germline (reference sequence). The chain's CDR3 is CASSSSGQGRYEQYF. As DNA, the CDR3 is TGTGCCAGTAGTTCCTCGGGACAGGGGCGCTACGAGCAGTACTTC.

CDR3 in DNA: TGTGCCAGCAGGGAGGGTAGCTTTGGAGAGCAGTACGTC. As protein: CASREGSFGEQYV. V and J are TRBV6-5 and TRBJ2-7; D is possibly TRBD2 (6 bases). The V gene lost 6 bases and the J gene lost 7 bases, with 16 bases spanning the gap. Germline V gene data show CDR1 as MNHEY and CDR2 as SVGAGI. CDR3 length: 13 amino acids.

This chain connects TRBV10-3 to TRBJ1-1; 12 bases map to TRBD1. The CDR3 has 16 residues. Germline V gene lookup returns CDR1 ENHRY and CDR2 SYGVKD. Trimming cost V 10 bases and J 0 bases; bases outside gene matches: 9. The chain's CDR3 is CATTGTGGRMNTEAFF. Written as DNA, the CDR3 is TGTGCCACCACCGGGACAGGGGGCAGGATGAACACTGAAGCTTTCTTT.

The chain combines TRBV19 with TRBJ2-6; D gene uncertain. V was pared by 5 bases and J by 0 bases, with 11 bases between. This CDR3 contains 16 residues. The germline V gene has CDR1 LNHDA and CDR2 SQIVND (reference sequence). The CDR3: CASSFYSISGANVLTF. The CDR3 DNA reads as TGTGCCAGTAGTTTTTACTCCATCTCTGGGGCCAACGTCCTGACTTTC.

The chain is built from TRBV19 and TRBJ1-1, with D unclear. Germline V CDR1 and CDR2: LNHDA, SQIVND (reference sequence). Trimming took 9 bases from V and 3 from J, leaving 14 bases between them. The CDR3 has 13 residues. CDR3 bases: TGTGCCAGCACCGACCAGAGGGACACTGAAGCTTTCTTT. This encodes CASTDQRDTEAFF.

V is TRBV9 and J is TRBJ2-1; a weak D match, TRBD1 (6 bases). V lost 4 bases to trimming and J lost 12 bases, with 14 bases between them. The CDR3 covers 12 residues. The germline V gene has CDR1 SGDLS and CDR2 YYNGEE. This CDR3 is CASSSGRRGQFF. In DNA, the CDR3 is TGTGCCAGCAGCTCTGGACGCAGGGGGCAGTTCTTC. Complete variable domain (other parts from reference TRBV9 and TRBJ2-1): DSGVTQTPKHLITATGQRVTLRCSPRSGDLSVYWYQQSLDQGLQFLIQYYNGEERAKGNILERFSAQQFPDLHSELNLSSLELGDSALYFCASSSGRRGQFFGPGTRLTVL.

The gene calls are TRBV19 and TRBJ2-5, with no clear D. The V end lost 3 bases, the J end lost 1 base, and 9 bases lay between the germline ends. The CDR3 contains 14 residues. Germline CDR1 is LNHDA and CDR2 is SQIVND (reference sequence). CDR3 sequence: CASSIATVQETQYF. DNA for the CDR3: TGTGCCAGTAGTATTGCTACAGTCCAAGAGACCCAGTACTTC.

The chain uses TRBV27 and TRBJ2-7; TRBD2 agrees at 13 bases. The CDR3 sequence is 15 residues long. CDR1 is MNHEY and CDR2 is SMNVEV in the germline V gene (reference sequence). Trimming took 5 bases from V and 6 from J; bases not matched to a gene: 7. The CDR3 sequence is CASSPGLAGVVEQYF. The DNA of the CDR3 is TGTGCCAGCAGTCCCGGACTAGCGGGAGTGGTCGAGCAGTACTTC.

This clone was counted between two and nine times. The chain employs TRBV2 and TRBJ1-2, with D perhaps matching TRBD1 (5 bases). The CDR3 is made up of 16 amino acids. Germline CDR1 SNHLY, CDR2 FYNNEI. The V and J ends lost 4 bases and 2 bases respectively, with 17 bases between them. The CDR3 loop reads CASSAFGRGQNYGYTF. CDR3 sequence (DNA): TGTGCCAGCAGTGCATTTGGAAGGGGCCAAAACTATGGCTACACCTTC.

The V and J genes are TRBV27 and TRBJ1-1; no reliable D call. V was shortened by 5 bases and J by 5 bases, with 12 bases between the two germline ends. The CDR3 totals 13 residues. Germline loops: CDR1 MNHEY, CDR2 SMNVEV (reference sequence). CDR3: CASSVLRETEAFF. In DNA, the CDR3 is TGTGCCAGCAGTGTACTAAGGGAGACTGAAGCTTTCTTT.

The count of this clone is one. J is TRBJ1-6 and V is TRBV10-3, with TRBD1 matching over 10 bases. The CDR3 runs 13 residues. From germline, CDR1 is ENHRY and CDR2 SYGVKD. With 6 bases clipped from V and 8 bases from J, the junction kept 1 base outside the gene matches. The CDR3 loop is CAIRGTGDSPLHF. The CDR3 DNA sequence: TGTGCCATCAGGGGGACAGGGGATTCACCCCTCCACTTT.

J is TRBJ1-6 and V is TRBV30; possible D gene TRBD1, 5 bases. Per germline, CDR1 GTSNPN and CDR2 SVGIG (reference sequence). Trimming took off 1 base at V and 4 bases at J, with 23 bases between the two ends. This CDR3 spans 19 amino acids. CDR3 in amino acids: CAWSESLTGGGVYNSPLHF. The CDR3 DNA sequence: TGTGCCTGGAGTGAATCTCTAACTGGCGGAGGGGTTTATAATTCACCCCTCCACTTT.

This clone is a singleton in its sample. The rearrangement uses TRBV3-1 (or the pseudogene TRBV3-2) and TRBJ1-1; no reliable D call. The CDR3 length is 14 residues. Germline lookup yields CDR1 LGHDT and CDR2 YNNKEL (reference sequence). The V end lost 1 base, the J end lost 6 bases, and 12 bases lay between the germline ends. DNA for the CDR3: TGTGCCAGCAGCCAAGTTGGGCGGAGGGCTGAAGCTTTCTTT. It specifies CASSQVGRRAEAFF.

The genes are TRBV14 and TRBJ2-1, with 7 bases lining up with TRBD1. Germline CDR1 is SGHDN and CDR2 is FVKESK. V dropped 3 bases and J dropped 0; count of bases not matched to a gene: 5. CDR3 length: 16 residues. The CDR3 spells CASSHLGTVSYNEQFF. In DNA, the CDR3 is TGTGCCAGCAGCCATCTCGGGACAGTCTCCTACAATGAGCAGTTCTTC.

CDR3 amino acids: CASSLAGASGTGVVDEQFF. In nucleotides, the CDR3 is TGTGCCAGCAGCTTAGCCGGGGCTTCCGGGACAGGGGTGGTGGATGAGCAGTTCTTC. The V gene is TRBV7-9, the J gene TRBJ2-1; 10 nucleotides line up with TRBD1. V shed 0 bases and J 8 bases; nucleotides not matched to a gene: 16. The CDR3 sequence is 19 residues long. The V gene's germline CDR1 is SEHNR and CDR2 FQNEAQ (reference sequence).